This T cell receptor beta chain came from a study of shared clonotypes between healthy human individuals. This clone has a single count. The antigen is undetermined. The sample carries other DNA sequences with the same CDR3. Germline V gene lookup returns CDR1 MDHEN and CDR2 SYDVKM. CDR3 length: 15 residues. Trimming took 1 base from V and 0 from J, leaving 6 bases between them. The naive CD8 population came from CD45RO-negative cells selected for CCR7, without terminally differentiated effector memory CD45RA+ cells. Overall study results and limits: For naive CD4 cells, roughly 5% of clonotypes were shared across a handful of donors.

The genomic DNA of each subset was split evenly across several immunoSEQ plates. The DNA input per sorted-subset replicate PCR was roughly 210 ng, corresponding to 25,000 to 35,000 T cell genomes. Clones were read by immunoSEQ multiplex PCR, and TCRdb kept only the in-frame ones, dropping some. The data show hundreds of thousands of clones, about 96% seen once. This chain links TRBV28 with TRBJ1-4, with no clear D. The material sequenced was naive CD8+ T cells sorted from blood. The origin of this receptor is a woman in her twenties or thirties in good health. This CDR3 is CASSLSGATNEKLFF. The DNA of the CDR3 is TGTGCCAGCAGTTTATCGGGTGCAACTAATGAAAAACTGTTTTTT.